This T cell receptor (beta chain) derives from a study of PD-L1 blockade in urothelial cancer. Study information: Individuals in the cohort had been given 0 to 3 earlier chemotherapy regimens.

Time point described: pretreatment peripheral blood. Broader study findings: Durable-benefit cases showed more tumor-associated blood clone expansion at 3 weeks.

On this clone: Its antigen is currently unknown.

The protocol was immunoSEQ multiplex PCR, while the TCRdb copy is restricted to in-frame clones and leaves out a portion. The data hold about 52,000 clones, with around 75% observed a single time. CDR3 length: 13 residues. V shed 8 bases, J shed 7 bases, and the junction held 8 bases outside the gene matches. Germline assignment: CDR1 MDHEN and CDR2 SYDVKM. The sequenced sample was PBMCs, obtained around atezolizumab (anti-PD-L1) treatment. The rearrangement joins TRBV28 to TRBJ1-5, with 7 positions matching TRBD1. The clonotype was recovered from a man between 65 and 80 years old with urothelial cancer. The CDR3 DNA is TGTGCCAGCCGACGACAGGGAGGACAGCCCCAGCATTTT. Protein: CASRRQGGQPQHF.